This T cell receptor beta chain was sequenced during a study of blood T cells in healthy people across ages. A second PCR, run for roughly 7 to 12 cycles, used a sample-barcoded 5' primer plus a J-beta primer mix. TCRdb passed the 5' RACE reads through MiXCR, listing each CDR3 protein once. The sample records around 990,000 distinct CDR3 sequences, roughly two fifths being singletons. V lost 0 bases and J 10 bases, leaving 10 bases between the germline ends. The CDR3 contains 13 residues. In germline, CDR1 is MNHEY, CDR2 SVGAGI. Sequencing was carried out using blood. This receptor was taken from a man in his late teens or twenties in good health. The chain has TRBV6-5 and TRBJ2-1; D call uncertain. CDR3 loop: CASSYSRSHEQFF. CDR3 DNA sequence: TGTGCCAGCAGTTACTCGAGATCCCACGAGCAGTTCTTC.